This T cell receptor beta chain was retrieved from a study of blood T cell repertoires in COVID-19. This clone was counted a single time. V was shortened by 3 bases and J by 3 bases, with 3 bases between the two germline ends. The CDR3 has 11 residues. Clones were sequenced by immunoSEQ multiplex PCR, and TCRdb holds only the in-frame ones, with some missing. Among about 270,000 clones listed, approximately 81% were seen once. This clonotype originated in a woman aged 18 to 35 with acute or convalescent COVID-19. Sequencing input: peripheral blood. J is TRBJ2-7 and V is TRBV12-3 or TRBV12-4; no firm D call. CDR3: CASSFNYEQYF. The CDR3 nucleotides read TGTGCCAGCAGTTTTAACTACGAGCAGTACTTC.